Listed below are T cell receptor beta chains from one sample, sequenced in a study of regulatory T cells in long-lasting Graves disease. TCRdb processed the multiplex PCR reads anew with MiXCR; each CDR3 protein has one entry. The sample includes around 400,000 distinct CDR3 sequences, about 25% seen only once; the top ten take over 25%. The source material was peripheral blood mononuclear cells (PBMCs), sampled when the disease was refractory, from a patient treated with antithyroid drugs. The receptors stem from a female donor with Graves disease. The CDR3 runs from the conserved cysteine through the conserved F or W. Each record gives: D gene, V gene, clone size, J gene, CDR3 protein, CDR3 DNA. D genes are given only for firm matches. Expanded clones are given a class, and other clones once, few, many or no size at all.

TRBD1,TRBV12-3/TRBV12-4,few,TRBJ1-1,CASSRDRAQKGEAFF,TGTGCCAGCAGTCGGGACAGGGCACAGAAGGGTGAAGCTTTCTTT
NA,TRBV6-2/TRBV6-3,NA,TRBJ1-5,CASSGARGGNQPQHF,TGTGCCAGCAGTGGGGCCCGGGGGGGAAATCAGCCCCAGCATTTT
TRBD1,TRBV7-3,NA,TRBJ2-6,CASSNNPTGAGANVLTF,TGTGCCAGCAGCAACAACCCGACAGGGGCTGGGGCCAACGTCCTGACTTTC
NA,TRBV2,many,TRBJ2-7,CASSDWARGEQYF,TGTGCCAGCAGTGACTGGGCCCGAGGGGAGCAGTACTTC
NA,TRBV28,NA,TRBJ1-1,CASSRRQTPAFF,TGTGCCAGCAGTCGCAGACAGACGCCGGCTTTCTTT
NA,TRBV7-8,NA,TRBJ2-3,CASSSQDTQYF,TGTGCCAGCAGCTCCCAAGATACGCAGTATTTT
NA,TRBV4-1,NA,TRBJ1-6,CASSQEAGYSPLHF,TGCGCCAGCAGCCAAGAGGCAGGGTATTCACCCCTCCACTTT
TRBD2,TRBV28,NA,TRBJ2-7,CASSFQSLAGGPSYEQYF,TGTGCCAGCAGTTTCCAGTCTCTAGCGGGAGGGCCGTCGTACGAGCAGTACTTC
NA,TRBV7-2,NA,TRBJ2-7,CASSLADSPYEQYF,TGTGCCAGCAGCCTCGCGGACAGCCCCTACGAGCAGTACTTC
NA,TRBV2,many,TRBJ2-7,CASSEGRTQPGEQYF,TGTGCCAGCAGTGAAGGGAGAACACAGCCGGGGGAGCAGTACTTC
NA,TRBV20-1,many,TRBJ1-5,CSAGGTQGHNQPQHF,TGCAGTGCGGGAGGAACGCAGGGCCACAATCAGCCCCAGCATTTT
NA,TRBV6-1,many,TRBJ1-1,CASSEVPGNTEAFF,TGTGCCAGCAGTGAAGTCCCGGGGAACACTGAAGCTTTCTTT
TRBD2,TRBV12-3/TRBV12-4,NA,TRBJ2-3,CASTLPQAGPSTDTQYF,TGTGCCAGCACCCTACCCCAAGCGGGACCTAGCACAGATACGCAGTATTTT
TRBD1,TRBV29-1,NA,TRBJ1-1,CSARDRNTEAFF,TGCAGCGCACGGGACAGGAACACTGAAGCTTTCTTT
TRBD1,TRBV2,many,TRBJ1-5,CASKDREDQPQHF,TGTGCCAGCAAAGACAGGGAAGATCAGCCCCAGCATTTT
NA,TRBV29-1,NA,TRBJ2-7,CSVEPLGNEQYF,TGCAGCGTTGAACCTCTCGGGAACGAGCAGTACTTC
TRBD2,TRBV12-3/TRBV12-4,NA,TRBJ2-3,CASSLAVPGLAGGADTQYF,TGTGCCAGCAGTTTAGCGGTCCCAGGACTAGCGGGAGGAGCCGATACGCAGTATTTT
TRBD1,TRBV5-1,few,TRBJ1-2,CASSLAGGQGARFGYGYTF,TGCGCCAGCAGCTTGGCCGGGGGACAGGGGGCAAGGTTCGGCTATGGCTACACCTTC
NA,TRBV2,few,TRBJ2-2,CASTRGGGELFF,TGTGCCAGCACAAGGGGAGGCGGGGAGCTGTTTTTT
NA,TRBV7-2,NA,TRBJ1-5,CASSFRGPQHF,TGTGCCAGCAGCTTTAGGGGGCCCCAGCATTTT
NA,TRBV5-4,few,TRBJ2-2,CASSLERTPNTGELFF,TGTGCCAGCAGCTTGGAGCGGACCCCGAACACCGGGGAGCTGTTTTTT
TRBD2,TRBV19,NA,TRBJ2-7,CASSPIPTIAGAAYEQYF,TGTGCCAGTAGTCCCATCCCCACTATAGCGGGAGCGGCCTACGAGCAGTACTTC
NA,TRBV6-5,once,TRBJ2-3,CASSYSSGSTDTQYF,TGTGCCAGCAGTTACTCGAGCGGGAGCACAGATACGCAGTATTTT
NA,TRBV2,NA,TRBJ2-6,CATKKTVVGTSGANVLTF,TGTGCCACCAAGAAGACAGTAGTCGGAACATCTGGGGCCAACGTCCTGACTTTC
NA,TRBV4-2,NA,TRBJ1-5,CASSLRYRGNQPQHF,TGTGCCAGCAGCCTGCGGTACAGAGGGAATCAGCCCCAGCATTTT
TRBD2,TRBV20-1,many,TRBJ2-7,CSAGLPGLAVEQYF,TGCAGTGCTGGGCTCCCGGGACTAGCGGTAGAGCAGTACTTC
TRBD1,TRBV27,NA,TRBJ1-5,CASSSSTGIYQPQHF,TGTGCCAGCAGTTCCTCGACAGGGATTTACCAGCCCCAGCATTTT
NA,TRBV11-1,NA,TRBJ2-1,CASSLVRVDEQFF,TGTGCCAGCAGCTTAGTGCGGGTCGATGAGCAGTTCTTC
NA,TRBV12-3/TRBV12-4,many,TRBJ1-4,CASSFQTSGSGGILFF,TGTGCCAGCAGTTTTCAAACGTCCGGAAGTGGTGGAATACTGTTTTTT